This TCR beta chain was sequenced for a study of blood T cell repertoires in COVID-19. About the research overall: Acute-phase and convalescent COVID-19 samples originated in the United States, Italy and Spain. T cells, B-cell-depleted T cells, or PBMCs provided the cDNA or gDNA that served as material.

The CDR3 runs 14 residues. CDR1 MDHEN and CDR2 SYDVKM come from the germline V gene. With V trimmed by 6 bases and J by 9 bases, 9 bases remained unmatched. Per the authors' pipeline: Amplification of reference gene primers was used by the study to estimate nucleated cell counts. Generated by immunoSEQ multiplex PCR, the TCRdb table keeps only in-frame clones and is missing some. V, J and clone size are taken as reported in that table, and D and trimming were inferred from the DNA itself. The sample contains some 120,000 clones, approximately 90% of which appear only once. Source material: peripheral blood. The gene calls are TRBV28 and TRBJ2-1, with 9 positions matching TRBD2. This receptor was identified in a human donor in a cohort sampled during active COVID-19. The CDR3 DNA is TGTGCCAGCAGACTTAGCGGGAGTAACGGTGAGCAGTTCTTC. Translating it yields CASRLSGSNGEQFF.